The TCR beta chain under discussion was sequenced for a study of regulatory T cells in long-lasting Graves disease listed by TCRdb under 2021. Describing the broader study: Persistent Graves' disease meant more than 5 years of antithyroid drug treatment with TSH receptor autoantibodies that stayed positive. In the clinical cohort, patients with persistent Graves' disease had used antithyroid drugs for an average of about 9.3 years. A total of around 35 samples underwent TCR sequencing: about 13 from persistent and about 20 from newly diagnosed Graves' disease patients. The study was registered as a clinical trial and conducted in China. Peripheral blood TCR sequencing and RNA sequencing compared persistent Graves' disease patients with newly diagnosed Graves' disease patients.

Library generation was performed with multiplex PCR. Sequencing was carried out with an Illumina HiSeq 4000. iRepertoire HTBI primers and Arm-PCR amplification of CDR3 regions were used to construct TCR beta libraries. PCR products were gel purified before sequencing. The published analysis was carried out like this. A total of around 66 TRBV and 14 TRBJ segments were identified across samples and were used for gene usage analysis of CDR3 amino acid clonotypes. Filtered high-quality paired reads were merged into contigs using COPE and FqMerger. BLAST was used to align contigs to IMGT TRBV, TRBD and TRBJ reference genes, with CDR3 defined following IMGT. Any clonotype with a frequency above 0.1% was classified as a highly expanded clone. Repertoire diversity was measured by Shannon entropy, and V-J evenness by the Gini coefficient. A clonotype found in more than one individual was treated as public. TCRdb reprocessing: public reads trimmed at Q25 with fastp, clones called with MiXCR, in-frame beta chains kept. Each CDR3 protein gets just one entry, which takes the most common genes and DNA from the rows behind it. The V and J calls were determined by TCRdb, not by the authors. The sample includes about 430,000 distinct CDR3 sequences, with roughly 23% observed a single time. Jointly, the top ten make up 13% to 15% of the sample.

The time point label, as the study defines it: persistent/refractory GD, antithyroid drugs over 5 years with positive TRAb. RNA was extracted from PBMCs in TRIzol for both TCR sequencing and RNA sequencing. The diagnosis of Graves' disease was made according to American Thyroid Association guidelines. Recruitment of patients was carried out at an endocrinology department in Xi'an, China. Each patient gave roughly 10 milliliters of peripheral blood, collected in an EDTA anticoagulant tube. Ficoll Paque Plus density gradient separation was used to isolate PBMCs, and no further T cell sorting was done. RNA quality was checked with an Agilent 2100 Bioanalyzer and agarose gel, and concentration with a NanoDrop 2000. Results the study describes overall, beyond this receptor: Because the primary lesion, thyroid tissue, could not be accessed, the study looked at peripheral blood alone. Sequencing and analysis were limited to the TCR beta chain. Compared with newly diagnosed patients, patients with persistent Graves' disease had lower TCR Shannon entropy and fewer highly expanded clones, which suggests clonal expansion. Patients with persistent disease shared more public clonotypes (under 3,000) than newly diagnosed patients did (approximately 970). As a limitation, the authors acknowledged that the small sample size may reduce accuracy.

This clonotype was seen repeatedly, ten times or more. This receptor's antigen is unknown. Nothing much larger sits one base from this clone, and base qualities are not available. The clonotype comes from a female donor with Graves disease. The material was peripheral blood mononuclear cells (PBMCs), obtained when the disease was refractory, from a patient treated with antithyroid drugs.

This receptor carries the CDR3 CASSRTGNHQPQHF. The DNA sequence follows: TGTGCCAGCAGCCGAACAGGGAATCATCAGCCCCAGCATTTT. This chain is built from TRBV27 and TRBJ1-5; 6 matching bases give a weak D call of TRBD1. There are 14 amino acids in the CDR3, from cysteine to phenylalanine inclusive. The sequence is cut down to CDR3 DNA, 42 bases in frame from base 1. V drops 6 bases and J drops 5 bases, leaving 14 bases in between. As encoded in the germline V gene (reference sequence), CDR1 is MNHEY while CDR2 is SMNVEV.